Below, 8 T cell receptor beta chains from the same sample are listed, as sequenced in a study of cytomegalovirus exposure and HLA in healthy donors. Use of 60 Vbeta and 13 Jbeta primers characterized the PCR. Using immunoSEQ multiplex PCR, the repertoire was profiled, and TCRdb retains in-frame clones only, with some absent. The sample has roughly 120,000 clones, around 8.5% seen once. The sequenced material came from PBMCs. The receptors were gathered from a man between 40 and 49 years old in good health and CMV-seronegative.

Notes on this clone: Other DNA sequences of this sample code for an identical CDR3. The chain is built from TRBV7-9 and TRBJ1-5; D possibly corresponds to TRBD1 (5 bases). This CDR3 contains 12 residues. Germline V gene sequence: CDR1 SEHNR, CDR2 FQNEAQ (reference sequence). V was shortened by 3 bases and J by 6 bases, with 6 bases between the two germline ends. In nucleotides, the CDR3 is TGTGCCAGCAGCTTGGGGGGTCAGCCCCAGCATTTT. It codes for CASSLGGQPQHF.

The sample holds a few counts of this clone. The rearrangement joins TRBV5-1 to TRBJ1-1, with D maybe TRBD1 (5 bases). V lost 0 bases and J lost 11, with 14 bases in between. CDR1 SGHRS and CDR2 YFSETQ come from the germline V gene. This CDR3 is 13 amino acids long. The CDR3 region is CASSLAGHGGAFF. The DNA for the CDR3 is TGCGCCAGCAGCTTGGCCGGTCATGGGGGGGCTTTCTTT.

The table lists this clone with a few counts. The same CDR3 also results from other DNA sequences found in this sample. The rearrangement links TRBV6-1 to TRBJ1-6; D is unresolved. CDR1 and CDR2 from the germline V gene are MNHNS and SASEGT. The CDR3 has 16 residues. The V end lost 3 bases, the J end lost 2 bases, and 11 bases lay between the germline ends. The chain's CDR3 is CASSDFHEAYNSPLHF. In nucleotides, the CDR3 is TGTGCCAGCAGTGACTTTCACGAGGCCTATAATTCACCCCTCCACTTT.

This clone has a handful of counts. The CDR3 nucleotides are TGTGCCAGCTCAACTAGACAGGGAACTGAAGCTTTCTTT. Translating gives CASSTRQGTEAFF. The genes are TRBV18 and TRBJ1-1; 7 nucleotides agree with TRBD1. The V gene's germline CDR1 is KGHSH and CDR2 LQKENI. J lost 5 bases, V lost 5 bases, and 5 bases had no gene match. This CDR3 contains 13 residues.

The chain recombines TRBV29-1 with TRBJ2-2; D is undetermined. The CDR3 covers 14 residues. The ends were cut back, 7 bases at V and 1 base at J, with 13 bases in the middle. CDR1 and CDR2 from the germline V gene are SQVTM and ANQGSEA. The CDR3 sequence: CSAQRLENTGELFF. DNA for the CDR3: TGCAGCGCCCAGAGGCTAGAGAACACCGGGGAGCTGTTTTTT.

This clone has just a few counts. J is TRBJ1-1 and V is TRBV7-9; TRBD1 matches 8 bases. This CDR3 spans 12 amino acids. Germline lookup yields CDR1 SEHNR and CDR2 FQNEAQ (reference sequence). The J segment lost 10 bases and the V segment lost 5 bases, leaving 6 bases of the junction unmatched. The CDR3 region has the DNA TGTGCCAGCAGCCAGGACAGGGAGTCAGCTTTCTTT. It encodes CASSQDRESAFF.

This clone was seen a few times. V usage is TRBV7-9 and J usage is TRBJ2-1, with 7 bases matching TRBD2. J gave up 9 bases and V 4 bases, and 6 bases lay outside the gene matches. Germline-derived CDR1 and CDR2 are SEHNR and FQNEAQ (reference sequence). This CDR3 has 13 residues. CDR3 coding DNA: TGTGCCAGCAGCTCCTGGACTAGTCCTGAGCAGTTCTTC. This sequence encodes CASSSWTSPEQFF.

This clone has more than one count but fewer than ten. Additional DNA sequences in this sample encode the identical CDR3. The CDR3, as DNA: TGTGCCAGCAGGGGAGACAGGGATAATTCACCCCTCCACTTT. Translation gives CASRGDRDNSPLHF. The chain is built from TRBV9 and TRBJ1-6; 7 positions agree with TRBD1. The CDR3 contains 14 residues. Unmatched junction bases numbered 4, after V lost 5 bases and J lost 5 bases. The germline V gene has CDR1 SGDLS and CDR2 YYNGEE.